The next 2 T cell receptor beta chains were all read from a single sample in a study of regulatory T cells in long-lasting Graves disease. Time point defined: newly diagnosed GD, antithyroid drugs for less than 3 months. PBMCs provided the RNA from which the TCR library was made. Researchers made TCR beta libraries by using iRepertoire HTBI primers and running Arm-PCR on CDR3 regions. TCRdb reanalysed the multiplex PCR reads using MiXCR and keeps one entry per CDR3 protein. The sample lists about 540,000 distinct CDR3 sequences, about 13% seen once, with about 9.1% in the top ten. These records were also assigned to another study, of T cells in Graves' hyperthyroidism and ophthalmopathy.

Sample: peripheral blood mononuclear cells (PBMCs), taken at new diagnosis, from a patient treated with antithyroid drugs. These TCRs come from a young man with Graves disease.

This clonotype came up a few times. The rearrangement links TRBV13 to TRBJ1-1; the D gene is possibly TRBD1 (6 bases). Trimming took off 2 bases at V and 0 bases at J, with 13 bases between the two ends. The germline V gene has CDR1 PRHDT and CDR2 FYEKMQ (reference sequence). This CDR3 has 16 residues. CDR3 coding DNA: TGTGCCAGCAGCTTAACAATGGGGGCTATGAACACTGAAGCTTTCTTT. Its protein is CASSLTMGAMNTEAFF. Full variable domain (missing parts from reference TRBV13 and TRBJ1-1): AAGVIQSPRHLIKEKRETATLKCYPIPRHDTVYWYQQGPGQDPQFLISFYEKMQSDKGSIPDRFSAQQFSDYHSELNMSSLELGDSALYFCASSLTMGAMNTEAFFGQGTRLTVV.

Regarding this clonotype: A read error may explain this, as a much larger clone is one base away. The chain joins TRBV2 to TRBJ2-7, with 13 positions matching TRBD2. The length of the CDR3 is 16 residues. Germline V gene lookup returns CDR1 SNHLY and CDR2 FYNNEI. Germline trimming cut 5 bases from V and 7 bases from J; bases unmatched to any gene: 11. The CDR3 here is CASSWTSGRLNNEQYF. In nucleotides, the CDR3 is TGTGCCAGCAGTTGGACTAGCGGGAGACTAAACAATGAGCAGTACTTC.